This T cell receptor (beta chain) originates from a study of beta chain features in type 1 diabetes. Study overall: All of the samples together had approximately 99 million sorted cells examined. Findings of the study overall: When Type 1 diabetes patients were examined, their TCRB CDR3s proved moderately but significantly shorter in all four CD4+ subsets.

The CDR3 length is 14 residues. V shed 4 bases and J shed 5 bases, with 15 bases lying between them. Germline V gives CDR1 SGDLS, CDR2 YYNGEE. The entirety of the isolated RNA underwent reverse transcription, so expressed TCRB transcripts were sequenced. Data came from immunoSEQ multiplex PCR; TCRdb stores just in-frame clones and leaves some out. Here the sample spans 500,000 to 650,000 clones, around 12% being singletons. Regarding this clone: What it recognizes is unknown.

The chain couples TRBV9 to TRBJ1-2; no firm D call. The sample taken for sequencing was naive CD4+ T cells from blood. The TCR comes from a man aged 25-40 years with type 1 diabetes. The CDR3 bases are TGTGCCAGCAGCCCTCGTGGGGTGAGGTATGGCTACACCTTC. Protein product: CASSPRGVRYGYTF. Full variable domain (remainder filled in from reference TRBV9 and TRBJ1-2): DSGVTQTPKHLITATGQRVTLRCSPRSGDLSVYWYQQSLDQGLQFLIQYYNGEERAKGNILERFSAQQFPDLHSELNLSSLELGDSALYFCASSPRGVRYGYTFGSGTRLTVV.